These 17 T cell receptor beta chains originate from one sample sequenced in a study of blood T cell repertoires in COVID-19. The assay was immunoSEQ multiplex PCR, and TCRdb's table has in-frame clones only and misses some. The data hold about 60,000 clones, with about 90% observed a single time. The sample taken for sequencing was peripheral blood. The receptors originated from a human donor with acute or convalescent COVID-19. The donor label of this sample is uncertain.

The CDR3 spells CASSIDKDRGYPEAFF. The CDR3 coding sequence is TGTGCCAGTAGTATAGATAAGGACAGGGGATATCCTGAAGCTTTCTTT. The chain employs TRBV19 and TRBJ1-1; 9 bases match TRBD1. The CDR3 extends over 16 amino acids. The germline V gene encodes CDR1 LNHDA and CDR2 SQIVND (reference sequence). J was trimmed by 6 bases and V by 0 bases; bases with no gene match: 8.

This clone occurred a few times. V and J are TRBV19 and TRBJ2-7, with 8 nucleotides matching TRBD1. The CDR3 totals 14 residues. Germline CDR1 LNHDA, CDR2 SQIVND (reference sequence). Trimming took 3 bases from V and 4 from J; bases not matched to a gene: 5. The CDR3 here is CASSIGQGAYEQYF. The CDR3 nucleotides are TGTGCCAGTAGTATCGGACAGGGCGCGTACGAGCAGTACTTC.

V and J are TRBV5-3 and TRBJ2-6; weak D call: TRBD2 (5 bases). TRBV5-3 is recorded as an ORF, its role being uncertain. CDR3 length equals 19 residues. V gave up 4 bases and J gave up 0 bases, with 20 bases separating them. The chain's CDR3 is CARSDTHNGLSSGANVLTF. DNA for the CDR3: TGTGCCAGAAGCGACACTCATAATGGACTGAGCTCTGGGGCCAACGTCCTGACTTTC.

V usage is TRBV3-1 (or the pseudogene TRBV3-2) and J usage is TRBJ1-3; D gene ambiguous. The CDR3 runs 14 residues. V was shortened by 4 bases and J by 4 bases, with 11 bases between the two germline ends. Germline V gene lookup returns CDR1 LGHDT and CDR2 YNNKEL (reference sequence). CDR3 region: CASSLLKSGNTIYF. CDR3 sequence (DNA): TGTGCCAGCAGCCTACTGAAGTCCGGAAACACCATATATTTT.

The J gene is TRBJ2-1, the V gene TRBV30, with unresolved D. CDR1 is GTSNPN and CDR2 is SVGIG in the germline V gene (reference sequence). The CDR3 loop spans 11 amino acids. The germline V and J ends were trimmed by 0 bases and 10 bases, with 7 bases remaining between them. The CDR3 DNA reads as TGTGCCTGGAGTGTACGGTGGGAGCAGTTCTTC. Its protein product is CAWSVRWEQFF.

The chain carries TRBV5-6 and TRBJ2-1; TRBD2 matches at 13 bases. The CDR3 totals 18 residues. Trimming took 2 bases from V and 7 from J; bases not matched to a gene: 12. CDR1 and CDR2 from the germline V gene are SGHDT and YYEEEE. CDR3 DNA sequence: TGTGCCAGCAGCTTTCTGGTCAGTGGACTAGCGGGAGCAAATGAGCAGTTCTTC. Translated: CASSFLVSGLAGANEQFF.

The chain is built from TRBV9 and TRBJ2-3, with D tentatively TRBD2 (6 bases). This CDR3 region has 14 residues. Trimming took 4 bases from V and 4 from J, leaving 13 bases between them. The germline CDR1 and CDR2 sequences are SGDLS and YYNGEE. CDR3 in DNA: TGTGCCAGCAGCTTTACTAGCTCCGCAGATACGCAGTATTTT. It yields the protein CASSFTSSADTQYF.

The chain couples TRBV18 to TRBJ2-1; TRBD1 might be the D (5 bases). V was pared by 3 bases and J by 3 bases, with 9 bases between. Germline V gives CDR1 KGHSH, CDR2 LQKENI. The CDR3 runs to 14 residues. CDR3 region: CASSPETVYNEQFF. As DNA, the CDR3 is TGTGCCAGCTCACCCGAGACAGTCTACAATGAGCAGTTCTTC.

CDR3 sequence: CAALRDSSNQPQHF. For the CDR3, the DNA is TGTGCCGCCCTCCGGGACAGTAGCAATCAGCCCCAGCATTTT. The chain has TRBV28 and TRBJ1-5, with 7 bases fitting TRBD1. Germline assignment: CDR1 MDHEN and CDR2 SYDVKM. This CDR3 is 14 amino acids long. J lost 0 bases, V lost 11 bases, and 7 bases had no gene match. The whole variable domain, remainder taken from reference TRBV28 and TRBJ1-5, is DVKVTQSSRYLVKRTGEKVFLECVQDMDHENMFWYRQDPGLGLRLIYFSYDVKMKEKGDIPEGYSVSREKKERFSLILESASTNQTSMYLCAALRDSSNQPQHFGDGTRLSIL.

This rearrangement joins TRBV10-3 to TRBJ1-1; D remains ambiguous. This CDR3 region has 13 residues. Germline loops: CDR1 ENHRY, CDR2 SYGVKD. Trimming removed 0 bases at V and 7 bases at J, with 9 bases between. The CDR3 DNA is TGTGCCATCAGTGAGTCTGTAGCAATTGAAGCTTTCTTT. Protein: CAISESVAIEAFF.

The chain is built from TRBV18 and TRBJ2-3, with 12 bases identical to TRBD1. CDR1 is KGHSH, CDR2 LQKENI, per germline. The V segment lost 4 bases and the J segment 5 bases; nucleotides outside the gene matches: 4. This CDR3 comprises 15 residues. CDR3 in amino acids: CASSRDRGQKDTQYF. In DNA, the CDR3 is TGTGCCAGCTCACGGGACAGGGGGCAGAAAGATACGCAGTATTTT.

The genes are TRBV7-9 and TRBJ1-1, with D perhaps matching TRBD1 (6 bases). This CDR3 has 16 amino acids. Germline CDR1 is SEHNR and CDR2 is FQNEAQ (reference sequence). Trimming shortened V by 5 bases and J by 1 base, and 17 bases separated the two germline ends. CDR3 in amino acids: CASSPSAGRGNTEAFF. CDR3 nucleotides: TGTGCCAGCAGCCCTTCCGCCGGCAGGGGGAACACTGAAGCTTTCTTT.

In its sample, this clone was seen once. This chain uses TRBV2 with TRBJ1-1; D remains unclear. The CDR3 is 13 amino acids. The germline CDR1 and CDR2 sequences are SNHLY and FYNNEI. The ends were cut back, 3 bases at V and 1 base at J, with 6 bases in the middle. The CDR3 bases are TGTGCCAGCAGTGAGGAGCAGAACACTGAAGCTTTCTTT. This gives the protein CASSEEQNTEAFF.

The rearrangement uses TRBV15 and TRBJ2-3, with 7 bases that match TRBD1. V was pared by 1 base and J by 3 bases, with 7 bases of the junction left unmatched. This CDR3 is 16 amino acids long. Germline lookup yields CDR1 LNHNV and CDR2 YYDKDF (reference sequence). The CDR3, as DNA: TGTGCCACCAGCAGAGTTGACAGGGTAGTAACAGATACGCAGTATTTT. This sequence encodes CATSRVDRVVTDTQYF.

V gene TRBV7-2 combines with J gene TRBJ1-1, with 8 bases aligning to TRBD1. The V segment lost 5 bases and the J segment 4 bases; nucleotides outside the gene matches: 6. Germline CDR1 is SGHTA and CDR2 is FQGNSA. The CDR3 runs 14 residues. CDR3 sequence: CASSVQGVGTEAFF. The CDR3 DNA reads TGTGCCAGCAGCGTACAGGGGGTAGGCACTGAAGCTTTCTTT.

This chain uses TRBV29-1 with TRBJ2-6; 8 bases map to TRBD1. This CDR3 is 14 amino acids long. Germline trimming cut 6 bases from V and 4 bases from J; bases unmatched to any gene: 5. Germline V gives CDR1 SQVTM, CDR2 ANQGSEA. CDR3 sequence: CSVGDRGGANVLTF. As DNA, the CDR3 is TGCAGCGTCGGTGACAGGGGAGGGGCCAACGTCCTGACTTTC. The full variable domain, completed using reference TRBV29-1 and TRBJ2-6, is SAVISQKPSRDICQRGTSLTIQCQVDSQVTMMFWYRQQPGQSLTLIATANQGSEATYESGFVIDKFPISRPNLTFSTLTVSNMSPEDSSIYLCSVGDRGGANVLTFGAGSRLTVL.

CDR3 loop: CASGDQPETQYF. The CDR3 coding sequence is TGTGCCAGCGGAGACCAGCCGGAGACCCAGTACTTC. This rearrangement joins TRBV28 to TRBJ2-5; D remains ambiguous. Germline V gene lookup returns CDR1 MDHEN and CDR2 SYDVKM. The V gene lost 8 bases and the J gene lost 5 bases, with 12 bases spanning the gap. The CDR3 covers 12 residues.